The 2 T cell receptor beta chains below come from one sample, sequenced in a study of blood T cell repertoires in COVID-19. TCRdb's copy holds only in-frame clones and misses some; the assay was immunoSEQ multiplex PCR. The repertoire holds 85,000 to 95,000 clones, with over 75% as singletons. The sample taken for sequencing was peripheral blood. The receptors shown here come from a man aged 65 to 79 with acute or convalescent COVID-19.

The chain employs TRBV5-1 and TRBJ2-5; TRBD2 matches 10 bases. The length of the CDR3 is 15 residues. J gave up 5 bases and V 4 bases, and 8 bases lay outside the gene matches. Germline V gene sequence: CDR1 SGHRS, CDR2 YFSETQ. The CDR3 reads CASSPLAGVTETQYF. Written as DNA, the CDR3 is TGCGCCAGCAGCCCGCTAGCGGGAGTCACGGAGACCCAGTACTTC.

This chain links TRBV14 with TRBJ1-2; the D gene is possibly TRBD1 (5 bases). CDR1 is SGHDN and CDR2 is FVKESK in the germline V gene. The CDR3 covers 16 residues. Deletions cut 1 base from V and 0 bases from J, with 12 bases between. The CDR3 sequence is CASSQVKGQANYGYTF. The CDR3 region has the DNA TGTGCCAGCAGCCAAGTTAAGGGGCAAGCTAACTATGGCTACACCTTC.